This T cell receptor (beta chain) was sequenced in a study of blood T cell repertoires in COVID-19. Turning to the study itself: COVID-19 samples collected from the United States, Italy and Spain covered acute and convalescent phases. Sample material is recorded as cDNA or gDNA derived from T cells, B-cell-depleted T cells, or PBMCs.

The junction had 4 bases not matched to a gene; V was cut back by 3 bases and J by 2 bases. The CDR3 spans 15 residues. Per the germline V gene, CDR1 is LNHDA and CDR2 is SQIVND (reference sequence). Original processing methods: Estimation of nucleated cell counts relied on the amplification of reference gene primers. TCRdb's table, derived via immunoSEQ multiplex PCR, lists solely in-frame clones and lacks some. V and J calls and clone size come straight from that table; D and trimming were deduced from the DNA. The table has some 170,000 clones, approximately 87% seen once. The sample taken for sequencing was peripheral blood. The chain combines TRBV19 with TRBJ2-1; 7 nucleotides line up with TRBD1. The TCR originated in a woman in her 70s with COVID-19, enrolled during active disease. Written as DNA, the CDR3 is TGTGCCAGTAGTATTCCGGGACAGACCTACAATGAGCAGTTCTTC. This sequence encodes CASSIPGQTYNEQFF.